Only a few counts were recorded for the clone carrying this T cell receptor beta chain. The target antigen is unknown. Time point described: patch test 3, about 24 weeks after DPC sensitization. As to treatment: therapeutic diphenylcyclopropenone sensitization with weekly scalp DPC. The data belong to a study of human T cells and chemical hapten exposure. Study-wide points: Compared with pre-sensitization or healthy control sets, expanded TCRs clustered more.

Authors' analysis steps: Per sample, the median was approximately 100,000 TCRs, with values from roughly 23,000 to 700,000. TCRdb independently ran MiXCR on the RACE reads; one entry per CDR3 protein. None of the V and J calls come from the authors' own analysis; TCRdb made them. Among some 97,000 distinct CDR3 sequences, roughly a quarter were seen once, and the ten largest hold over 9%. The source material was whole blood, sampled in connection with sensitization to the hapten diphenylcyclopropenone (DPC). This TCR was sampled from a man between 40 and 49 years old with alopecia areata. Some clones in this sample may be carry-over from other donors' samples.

The CDR3 reads CSAEGASGREDTQYF. CDR3 nucleotide sequence: TGCAGTGCGGAGGGGGCTAGCGGGAGAGAAGATACGCAGTATTTT. The chain couples TRBV20-1 to TRBJ2-3, with 10 bases matching TRBD2. The CDR3 sequence is 15 residues long. V was pared by 6 bases and J by 5 bases, with 11 bases of the junction left unmatched. Germline values: CDR1 DFQATT, CDR2 SNEGSKA (reference sequence).